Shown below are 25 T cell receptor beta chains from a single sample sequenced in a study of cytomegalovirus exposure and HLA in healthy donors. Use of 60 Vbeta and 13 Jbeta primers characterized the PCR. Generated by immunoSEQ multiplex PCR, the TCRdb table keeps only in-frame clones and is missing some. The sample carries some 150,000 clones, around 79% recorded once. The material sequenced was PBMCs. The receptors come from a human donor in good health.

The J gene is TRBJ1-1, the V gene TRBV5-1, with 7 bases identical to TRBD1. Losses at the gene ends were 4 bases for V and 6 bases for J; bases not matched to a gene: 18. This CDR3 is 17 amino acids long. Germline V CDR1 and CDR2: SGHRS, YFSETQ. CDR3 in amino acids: CASSNRQGTLIPAEAFF. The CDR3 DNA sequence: TGCGCCAGCAGCAACCGACAGGGAACGTTAATTCCCGCTGAAGCTTTCTTT. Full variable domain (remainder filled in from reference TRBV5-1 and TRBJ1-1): KAGVTQTPRYLIKTRGQQVTLSCSPISGHRSVSWYQQTPGQGLQFLFEYFSETQRNKGNFPGRFSGRQFSNSRSEMNVSTLELGDSALYLCASSNRQGTLIPAEAFFGQGTRLTVV.

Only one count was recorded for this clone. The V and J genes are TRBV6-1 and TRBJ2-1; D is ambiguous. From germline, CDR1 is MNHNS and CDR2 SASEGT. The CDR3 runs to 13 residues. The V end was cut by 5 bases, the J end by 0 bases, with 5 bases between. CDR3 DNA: TGTGCCAGCAGTCTAGTCTCCTACAATGAGCAGTTCTTC. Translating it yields CASSLVSYNEQFF.

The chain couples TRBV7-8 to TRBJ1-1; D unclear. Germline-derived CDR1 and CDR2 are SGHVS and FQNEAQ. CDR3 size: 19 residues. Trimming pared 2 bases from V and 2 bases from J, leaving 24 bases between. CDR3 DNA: TGTGCCAGCAGCTTATTGGTAAGAGGGTATTGGCCACTCAACACTGAAGCTTTCTTT. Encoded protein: CASSLLVRGYWPLNTEAFF.

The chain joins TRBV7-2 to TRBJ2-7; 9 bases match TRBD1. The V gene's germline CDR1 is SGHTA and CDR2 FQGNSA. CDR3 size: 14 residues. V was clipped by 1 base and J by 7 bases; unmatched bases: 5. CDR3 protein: CASSLVQGAPEQYF. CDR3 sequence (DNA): TGTGCCAGCAGCTTAGTACAGGGGGCCCCAGAGCAGTACTTC.

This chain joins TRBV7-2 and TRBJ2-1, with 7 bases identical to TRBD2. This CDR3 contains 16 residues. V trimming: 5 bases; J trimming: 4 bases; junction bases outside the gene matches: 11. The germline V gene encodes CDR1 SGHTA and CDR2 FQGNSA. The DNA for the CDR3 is TGTGCCAGCAGCCCGGTTGAGCGGGGCCTTTACAATGAGCAGTTCTTC. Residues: CASSPVERGLYNEQFF.

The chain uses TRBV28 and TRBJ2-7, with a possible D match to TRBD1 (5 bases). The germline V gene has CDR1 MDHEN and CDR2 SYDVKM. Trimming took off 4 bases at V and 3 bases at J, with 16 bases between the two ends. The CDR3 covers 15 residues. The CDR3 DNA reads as TGTGCCAGCAGTTACGAGACAGCCATGAACTACGAGCAGTACTTC. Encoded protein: CASSYETAMNYEQYF. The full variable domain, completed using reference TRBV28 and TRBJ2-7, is DVKVTQSSRYLVKRTGEKVFLECVQDMDHENMFWYRQDPGLGLRLIYFSYDVKMKEKGDIPEGYSVSREKKERFSLILESASTNQTSMYLCASSYETAMNYEQYFGPGTRLTVT.

CDR3 sequence: CASSVAGQGYKREVITDTQYF. The DNA for the CDR3 is TGTGCCAGCAGCGTAGCTGGGCAGGGATACAAGCGGGAGGTCATCACAGATACGCAGTATTTT. The gene calls are TRBV9 and TRBJ2-3, with 9 positions matching TRBD2. The CDR3 sequence is 21 residues long. Germline V gene lookup returns CDR1 SGDLS and CDR2 YYNGEE. V was pared by 0 bases and J by 2 bases, with 19 bases of the junction left unmatched.

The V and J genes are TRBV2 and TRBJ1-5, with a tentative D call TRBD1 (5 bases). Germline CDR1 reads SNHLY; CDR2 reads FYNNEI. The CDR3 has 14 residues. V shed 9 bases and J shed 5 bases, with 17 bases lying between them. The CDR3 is CASSPVFRDQPQHF. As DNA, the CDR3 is TGTGCCAGTTCTCCGGTCTTCAGGGATCAGCCCCAGCATTTT. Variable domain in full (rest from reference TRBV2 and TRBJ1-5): EPEVTQTPSHQVTQMGQEVILRCVPISNHLYFYWYRQILGQKVEFLVSFYNNEISEKSEIFDDQFSVERPDGSNFTLKIRSTKLEDSAMYFCASSPVFRDQPQHFGDGTRLSIL.

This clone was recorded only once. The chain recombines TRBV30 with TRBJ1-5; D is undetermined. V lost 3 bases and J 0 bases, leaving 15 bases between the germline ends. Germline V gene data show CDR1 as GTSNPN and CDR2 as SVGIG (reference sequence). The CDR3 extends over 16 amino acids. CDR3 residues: CAWSPLGIHSNQPQHF. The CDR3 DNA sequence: TGTGCCTGGAGCCCCTTGGGCATACATAGCAATCAGCCCCAGCATTTT.

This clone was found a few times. CDR3 sequence reads: CASSWSGSAEAFF. The CDR3 DNA follows: TGTGCCAGCAGTTGGTCGGGAAGTGCTGAAGCTTTCTTT. J is TRBJ1-1 and V is TRBV6-5; no firm D call. This CDR3 contains 13 residues. The germline gives CDR1 MNHEY, CDR2 SVGAGI. With 4 bases removed from V and 6 bases from J, the gap between germline ends came to 12 bases.

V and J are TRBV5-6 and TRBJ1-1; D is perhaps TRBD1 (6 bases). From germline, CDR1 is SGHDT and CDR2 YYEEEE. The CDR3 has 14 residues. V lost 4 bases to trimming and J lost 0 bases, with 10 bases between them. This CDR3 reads CASSPWDMNTEAFF. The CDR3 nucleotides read TGTGCCAGCAGCCCTTGGGACATGAACACTGAAGCTTTCTTT.

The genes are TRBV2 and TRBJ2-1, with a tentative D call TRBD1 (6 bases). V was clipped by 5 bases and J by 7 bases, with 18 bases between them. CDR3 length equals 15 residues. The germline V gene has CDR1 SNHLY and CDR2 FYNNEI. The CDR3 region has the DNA TGTGCCAGCAGTCGAACAGGGATAGGAGGAAATGAGCAGTTCTTC. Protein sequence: CASSRTGIGGNEQFF.

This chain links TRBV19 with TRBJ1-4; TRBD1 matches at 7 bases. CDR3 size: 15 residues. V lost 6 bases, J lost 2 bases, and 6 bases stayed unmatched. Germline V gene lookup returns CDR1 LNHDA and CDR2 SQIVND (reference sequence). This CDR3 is CASRSRGQTNEKLFF. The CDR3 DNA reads TGTGCCAGTAGATCCCGGGGACAGACTAATGAAAAACTGTTTTTT.

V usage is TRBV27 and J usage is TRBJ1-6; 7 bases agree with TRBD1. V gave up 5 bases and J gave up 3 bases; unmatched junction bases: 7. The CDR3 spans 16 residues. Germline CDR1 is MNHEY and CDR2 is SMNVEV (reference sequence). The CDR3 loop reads CASSISRQGYNSPLHF. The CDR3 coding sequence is TGTGCCAGCAGTATCTCCAGACAGGGCTATAATTCACCCCTCCACTTT.

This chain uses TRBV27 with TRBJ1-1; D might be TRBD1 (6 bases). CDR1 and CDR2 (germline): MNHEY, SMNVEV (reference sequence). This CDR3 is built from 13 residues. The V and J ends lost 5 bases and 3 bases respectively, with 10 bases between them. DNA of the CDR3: TGTGCCAGCAGTCAGGGGTCGTACACTGAAGCTTTCTTT. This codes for CASSQGSYTEAFF.

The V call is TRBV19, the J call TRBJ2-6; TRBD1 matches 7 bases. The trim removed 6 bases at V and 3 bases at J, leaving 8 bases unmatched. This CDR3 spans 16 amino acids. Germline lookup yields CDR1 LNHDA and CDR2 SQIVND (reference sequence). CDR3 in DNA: TGTGCCAGTAGACGACAGGGTAGTGGTGGGGCCAACGTCCTGACTTTC. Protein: CASRRQGSGGANVLTF.

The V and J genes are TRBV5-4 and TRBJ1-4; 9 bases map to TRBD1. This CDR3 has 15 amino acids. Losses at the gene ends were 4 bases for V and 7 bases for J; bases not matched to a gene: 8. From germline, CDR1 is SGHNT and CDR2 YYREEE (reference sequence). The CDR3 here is CASSTKQGAGEKLFF. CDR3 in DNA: TGTGCCAGCAGCACAAAACAGGGGGCAGGTGAAAAACTGTTTTTT.

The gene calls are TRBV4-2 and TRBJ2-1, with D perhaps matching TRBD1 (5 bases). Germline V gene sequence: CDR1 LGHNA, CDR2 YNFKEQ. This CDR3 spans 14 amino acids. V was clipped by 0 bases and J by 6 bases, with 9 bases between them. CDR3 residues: CASSQDWGSNEQFF. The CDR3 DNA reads TGTGCCAGCAGCCAAGATTGGGGCAGCAATGAGCAGTTCTTC.

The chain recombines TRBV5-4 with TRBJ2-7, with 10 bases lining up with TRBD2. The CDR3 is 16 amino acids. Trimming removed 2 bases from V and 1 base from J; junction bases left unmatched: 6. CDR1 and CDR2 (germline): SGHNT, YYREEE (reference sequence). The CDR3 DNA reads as TGTGCCAGCAGCTTAGGGCTAGCGGGAGCTTCCTACGAGCAGTACTTC. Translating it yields CASSLGLAGASYEQYF.

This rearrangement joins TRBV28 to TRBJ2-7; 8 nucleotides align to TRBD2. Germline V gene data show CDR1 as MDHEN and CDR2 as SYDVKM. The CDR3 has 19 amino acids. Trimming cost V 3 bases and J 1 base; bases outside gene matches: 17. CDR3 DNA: TGTGCCAGCAGTTTCTTCTCCCTCACTAGCGGTCAAAAATCCTACGAGCAGTACTTC. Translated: CASSFFSLTSGQKSYEQYF.

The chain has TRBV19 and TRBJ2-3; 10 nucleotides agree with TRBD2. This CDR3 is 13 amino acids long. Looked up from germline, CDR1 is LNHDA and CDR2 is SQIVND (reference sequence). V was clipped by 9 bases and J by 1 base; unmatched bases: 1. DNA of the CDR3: TGTGCCAGCGGGACTAGCGGCACAGATACGCAGTATTTT. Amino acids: CASGTSGTDTQYF.

The CDR3 region has the DNA TGTGCCAGTAGTATAATAGGGGCAGGGGCGGATGAGCAGTTCTTC. Encoded protein: CASSIIGAGADEQFF. The chain uses TRBV19 and TRBJ2-1; D is possibly TRBD1 (6 bases). Per germline, CDR1 LNHDA and CDR2 SQIVND (reference sequence). Trimming removed 2 bases at V and 8 bases at J, with 16 bases between. The CDR3 totals 15 residues.

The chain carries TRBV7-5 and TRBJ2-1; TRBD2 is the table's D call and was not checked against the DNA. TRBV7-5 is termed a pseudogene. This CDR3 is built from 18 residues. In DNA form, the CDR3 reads TGTGTCAGAAGCTTATCGGGACACCTGACTAGCGGCCTCAATGAGCAGTTCTTC. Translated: CVRSLSGHLTSGLNEQFF.

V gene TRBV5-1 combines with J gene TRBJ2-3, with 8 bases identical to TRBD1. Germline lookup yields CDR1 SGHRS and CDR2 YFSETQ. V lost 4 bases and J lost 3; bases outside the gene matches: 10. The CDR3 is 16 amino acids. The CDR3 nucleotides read TGCGCCAGCAGCCAGTACGGACAGGGTTGGACAGATACGCAGTATTTT. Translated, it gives CASSQYGQGWTDTQYF.

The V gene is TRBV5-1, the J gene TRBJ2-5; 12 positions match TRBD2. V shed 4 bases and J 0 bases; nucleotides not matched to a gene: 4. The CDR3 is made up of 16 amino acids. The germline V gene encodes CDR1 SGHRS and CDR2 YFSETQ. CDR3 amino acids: CASSPGLAGNQETQYF. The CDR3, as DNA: TGCGCCAGCAGCCCGGGACTAGCGGGTAACCAAGAGACCCAGTACTTC.